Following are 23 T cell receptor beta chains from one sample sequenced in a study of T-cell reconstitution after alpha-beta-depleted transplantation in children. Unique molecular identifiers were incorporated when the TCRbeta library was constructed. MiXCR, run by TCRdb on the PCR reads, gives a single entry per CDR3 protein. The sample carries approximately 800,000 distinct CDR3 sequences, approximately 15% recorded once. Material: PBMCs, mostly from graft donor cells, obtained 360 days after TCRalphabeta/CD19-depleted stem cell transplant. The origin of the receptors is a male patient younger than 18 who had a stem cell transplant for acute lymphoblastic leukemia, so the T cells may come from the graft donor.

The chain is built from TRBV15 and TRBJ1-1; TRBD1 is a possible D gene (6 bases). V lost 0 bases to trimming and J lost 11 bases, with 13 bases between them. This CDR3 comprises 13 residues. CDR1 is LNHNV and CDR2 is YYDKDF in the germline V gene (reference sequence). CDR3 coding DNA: TGTGCCACCAGCAGAGATCCGGGGGGGCGGGCTTTCTTT. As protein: CATSRDPGGRAFF.

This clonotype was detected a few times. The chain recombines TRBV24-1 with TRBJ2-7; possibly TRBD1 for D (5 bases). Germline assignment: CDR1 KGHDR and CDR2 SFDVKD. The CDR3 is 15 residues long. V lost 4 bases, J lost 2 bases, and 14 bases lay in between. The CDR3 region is CATSESGFSPYEQYF. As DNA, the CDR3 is TGTGCCACCAGTGAGTCAGGGTTTTCCCCCTACGAGCAGTACTTC.

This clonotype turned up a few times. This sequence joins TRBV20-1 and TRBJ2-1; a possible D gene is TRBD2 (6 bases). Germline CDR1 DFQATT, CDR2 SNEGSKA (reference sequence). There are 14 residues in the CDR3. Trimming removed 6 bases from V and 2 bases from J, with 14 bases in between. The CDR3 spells CSATSGGAYNEQFF. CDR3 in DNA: TGCAGTGCAACCAGCGGAGGGGCCTACAATGAGCAGTTCTTC.

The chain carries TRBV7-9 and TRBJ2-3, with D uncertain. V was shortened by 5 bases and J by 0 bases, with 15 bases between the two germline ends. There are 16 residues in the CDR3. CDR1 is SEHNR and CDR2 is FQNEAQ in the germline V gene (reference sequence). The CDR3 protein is CASSHLGRSSTDTQYF. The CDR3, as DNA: TGTGCCAGCAGCCACCTCGGGCGCTCTAGCACAGATACGCAGTATTTT.

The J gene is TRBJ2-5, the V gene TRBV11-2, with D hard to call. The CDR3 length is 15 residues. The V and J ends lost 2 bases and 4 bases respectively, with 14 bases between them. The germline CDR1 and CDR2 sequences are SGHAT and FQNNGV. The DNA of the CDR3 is TGTGCCAGCAGCTTAATCCGCCAGAAGGGAGAGACCCAGTACTTC. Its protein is CASSLIRQKGETQYF.

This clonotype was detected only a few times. The DNA of the CDR3 is TGTGCCAGCAGTTTCTTGTCAGGGGCCCTCCAAGAGACCCAGTACTTC. As protein: CASSFLSGALQETQYF. The chain is built from TRBV27 and TRBJ2-5, with D perhaps TRBD1 (6 bases). The germline V gene has CDR1 MNHEY and CDR2 SMNVEV (reference sequence). Trimming pared 3 bases from V and 1 base from J, leaving 15 bases between. The CDR3 covers 16 residues.

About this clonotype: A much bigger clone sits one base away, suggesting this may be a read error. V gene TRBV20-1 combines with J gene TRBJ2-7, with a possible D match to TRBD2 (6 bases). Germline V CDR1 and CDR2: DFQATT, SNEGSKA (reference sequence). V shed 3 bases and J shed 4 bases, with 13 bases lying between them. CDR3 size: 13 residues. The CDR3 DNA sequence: TGCAGTGCTAGCCGGGACGGGGGTTACGAGCAGTACTTC. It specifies CSASRDGGYEQYF.

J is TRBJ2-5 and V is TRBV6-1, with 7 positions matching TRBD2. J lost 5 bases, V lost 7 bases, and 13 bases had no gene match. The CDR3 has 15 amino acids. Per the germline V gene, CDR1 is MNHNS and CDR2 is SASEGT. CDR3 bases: TGTGCCAGCACCAGGCGGGCGGGGGTATGGGAGACCCAGTACTTC. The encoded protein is CASTRRAGVWETQYF.

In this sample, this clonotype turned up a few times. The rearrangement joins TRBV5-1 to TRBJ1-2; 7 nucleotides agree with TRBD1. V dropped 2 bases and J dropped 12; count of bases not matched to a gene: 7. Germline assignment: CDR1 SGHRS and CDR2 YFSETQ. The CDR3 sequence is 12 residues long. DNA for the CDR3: TGCGCCAGCAGCTTCACCACAGGGGAAAACACCTTC. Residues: CASSFTTGENTF.

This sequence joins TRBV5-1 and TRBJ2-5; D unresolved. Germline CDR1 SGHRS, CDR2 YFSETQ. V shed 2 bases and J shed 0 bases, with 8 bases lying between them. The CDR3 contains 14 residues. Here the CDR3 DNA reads TGCGCCAGCAGCTTCACAGATCACCAAGAGACCCAGTACTTC. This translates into CASSFTDHQETQYF. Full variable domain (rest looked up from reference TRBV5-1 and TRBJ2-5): KAGVTQTPRYLIKTRGQQVTLSCSPISGHRSVSWYQQTPGQGLQFLFEYFSETQRNKGNFPGRFSGRQFSNSRSEMNVSTLELGDSALYLCASSFTDHQETQYFGPGTRLLVL.

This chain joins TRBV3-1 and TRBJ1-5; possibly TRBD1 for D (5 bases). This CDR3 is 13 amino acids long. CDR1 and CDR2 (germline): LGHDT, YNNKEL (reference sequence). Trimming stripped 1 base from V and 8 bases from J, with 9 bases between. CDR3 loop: CASSQGGGEPQHF. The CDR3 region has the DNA TGTGCCAGCAGCCAAGGGGGGGGTGAGCCCCAGCATTTT. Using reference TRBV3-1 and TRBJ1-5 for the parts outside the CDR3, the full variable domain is DTAVSQTPKYLVTQMGNDKSIKCEQNLGHDTMYWYKQDSKKFLKIMFSYNNKELIINETVPNRFSPKSPDKAHLNLHINSLELGDSAVYFCASSQGGGEPQHFGDGTRLSIL.

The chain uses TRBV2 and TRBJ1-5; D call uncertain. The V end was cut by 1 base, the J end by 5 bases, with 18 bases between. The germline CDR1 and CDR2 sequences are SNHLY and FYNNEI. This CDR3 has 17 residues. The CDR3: CASSEEGIGRLHQPQHF. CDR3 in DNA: TGTGCCAGCAGTGAAGAGGGCATAGGGCGGTTGCATCAGCCCCAGCATTTT.

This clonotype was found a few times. CDR3 amino acids: CASSYLEMGEQFF. In DNA, the CDR3 is TGTGCCAGCAGTTATCTAGAAATGGGTGAGCAGTTCTTC. The chain uses TRBV6-5 and TRBJ2-1; D is uncertain. Germline loops: CDR1 MNHEY, CDR2 SVGAGI. This CDR3 is built from 13 residues. V dropped 3 bases and J dropped 9 bases, with 12 bases sitting between them.

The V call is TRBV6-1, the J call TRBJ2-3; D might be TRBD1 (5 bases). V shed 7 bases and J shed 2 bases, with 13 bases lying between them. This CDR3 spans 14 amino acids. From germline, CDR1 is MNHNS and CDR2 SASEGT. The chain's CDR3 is CASTRAGYTDTQYF. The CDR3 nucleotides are TGTGCCAGCACCAGGGCCGGGTACACAGATACGCAGTATTTT.

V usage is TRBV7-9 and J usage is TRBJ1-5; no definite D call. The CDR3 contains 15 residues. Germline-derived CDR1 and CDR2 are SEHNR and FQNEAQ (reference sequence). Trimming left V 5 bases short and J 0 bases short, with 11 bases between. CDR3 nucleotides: TGTGCCAGCAGCCGGGCAGGAAATAGCAATCAGCCCCAGCATTTT. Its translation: CASSRAGNSNQPQHF.

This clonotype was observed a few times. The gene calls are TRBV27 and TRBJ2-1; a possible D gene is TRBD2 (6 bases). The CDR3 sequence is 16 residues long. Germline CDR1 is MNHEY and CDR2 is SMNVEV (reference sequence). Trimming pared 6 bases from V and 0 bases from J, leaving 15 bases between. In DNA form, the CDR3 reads TGTGCCAGCAGGAATAGCGGCAGGTACTCCTACAATGAGCAGTTCTTC. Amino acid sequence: CASRNSGRYSYNEQFF.

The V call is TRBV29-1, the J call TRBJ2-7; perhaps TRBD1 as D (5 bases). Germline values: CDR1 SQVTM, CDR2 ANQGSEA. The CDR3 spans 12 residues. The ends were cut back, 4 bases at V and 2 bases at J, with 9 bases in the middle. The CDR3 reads CSVADKTYEQYF. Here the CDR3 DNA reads TGCAGCGTTGCGGACAAGACCTACGAGCAGTACTTC.

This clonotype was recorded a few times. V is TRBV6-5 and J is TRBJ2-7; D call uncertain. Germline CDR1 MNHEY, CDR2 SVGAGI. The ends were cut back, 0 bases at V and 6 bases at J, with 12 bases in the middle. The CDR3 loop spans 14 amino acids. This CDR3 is CASSYSILPFEQYF. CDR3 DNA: TGTGCCAGCAGTTACTCGATTCTCCCGTTCGAGCAGTACTTC.

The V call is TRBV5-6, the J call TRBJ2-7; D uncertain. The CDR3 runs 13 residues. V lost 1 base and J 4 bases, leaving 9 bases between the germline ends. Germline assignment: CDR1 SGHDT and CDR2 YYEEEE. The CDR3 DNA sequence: TGTGCCAGCAGCTTGATGGGTCCTTACGAGCAGTACTTC. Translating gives CASSLMGPYEQYF. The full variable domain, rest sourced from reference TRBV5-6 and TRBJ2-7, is DAGVTQSPTHLIKTRGQQVTLRCSPKSGHDTVSWYQQALGQGPQFIFQYYEEEERQRGNFPDRFSGHQFPNYSSELNVNALLLGDSALYLCASSLMGPYEQYFGPGTRLTVT.

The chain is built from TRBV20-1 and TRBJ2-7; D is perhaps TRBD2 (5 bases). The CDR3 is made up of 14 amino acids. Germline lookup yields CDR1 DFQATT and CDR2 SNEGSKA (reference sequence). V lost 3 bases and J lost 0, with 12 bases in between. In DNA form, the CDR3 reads TGCAGTGCTAGGGAAGCGGTATCCTCCTACGAGCAGTACTTC. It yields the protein CSAREAVSSYEQYF.

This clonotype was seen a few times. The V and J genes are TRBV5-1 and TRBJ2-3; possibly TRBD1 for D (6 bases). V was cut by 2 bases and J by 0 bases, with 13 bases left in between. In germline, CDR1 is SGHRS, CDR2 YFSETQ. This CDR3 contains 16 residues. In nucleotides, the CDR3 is TGCGCCAGCAGCTTTGGGGGCGTTTCTAGCACAGATACGCAGTATTTT. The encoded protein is CASSFGGVSSTDTQYF.

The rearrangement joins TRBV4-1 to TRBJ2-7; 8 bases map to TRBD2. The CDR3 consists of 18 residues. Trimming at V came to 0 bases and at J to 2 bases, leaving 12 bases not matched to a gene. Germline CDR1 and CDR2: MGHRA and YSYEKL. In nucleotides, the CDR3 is TGCGCCAGCAGCCAAGATCTTGAGCGGAGCGGGAGTGCCTACGAGCAGTACTTC. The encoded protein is CASSQDLERSGSAYEQYF.

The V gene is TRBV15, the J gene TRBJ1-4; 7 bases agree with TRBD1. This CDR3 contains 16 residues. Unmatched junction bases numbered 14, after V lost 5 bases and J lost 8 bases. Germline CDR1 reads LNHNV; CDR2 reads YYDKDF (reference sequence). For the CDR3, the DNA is TGTGCCACCAGCGGATCCGGGACAGCAGCCGAAGAAAAACTGTTTTTT. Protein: CATSGSGTAAEEKLFF. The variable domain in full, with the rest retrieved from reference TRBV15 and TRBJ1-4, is DAMVIQNPRYQVTQFGKPVTLSCSQTLNHNVMYWYQQKSSQAPKLLFHYYDKDFNNEADTPDNFQSRRPNTSFCFLDIRSPGLGDTAMYLCATSGSGTAAEEKLFFGSGTQLSVL.